Each of the 18 T cell receptor beta chains below was sequenced from the same sample in a study of human T cells and chemical hapten exposure. Treatment noted: therapeutic diphenylcyclopropenone sensitization with weekly scalp DPC. In the library, unique molecular identifiers were attached to individual cDNA molecules. TCRdb analysed the reads with MiXCR anew, one entry per CDR3 protein. The sample carries about 2,600 distinct CDR3 sequences, 46% recorded once. The sample in question was whole blood, obtained before DPC sensitization or 2, 6, or about 24 weeks after (not recorded which). Receptors originate from an adult with alopecia areata. Some clones in this sample may be carry-over from other donors' samples. This table probably holds off-target reads from a library built for another chain.

This clonotype came up a few times. The rearrangement uses TRBV7-3 and TRBJ2-1; perhaps TRBD2 as D (6 bases). With 1 base removed from V and 2 bases from J, the gap between germline ends came to 12 bases. The germline gives CDR1 SGHTA, CDR2 FQGTGA. There are 16 residues in the CDR3. CDR3: CASSLKAGPAYNEQFF. In DNA, the CDR3 is TGTGCCAGCAGCTTAAAGGCGGGACCCGCCTACAATGAGCAGTTCTTC.

The chain employs TRBV29-1 and TRBJ2-2; possible D gene TRBD2, 6 bases. Germline V gene data show CDR1 as SQVTM and CDR2 as ANQGSEA. The V end lost 7 bases, the J end lost 1 base, and 16 bases lay between the germline ends. CDR3 length: 15 amino acids. DNA of the CDR3: TGCAGCGCCCTGGGGGGACTGGAGAACACCGGGGAGCTGTTTTTT. Protein product: CSALGGLENTGELFF.

This clonotype was detected a few times. The rearrangement links TRBV7-2 to TRBJ2-6, with TRBD1 matching 11 bases. Germline trimming cut 1 base from V and 2 bases from J; bases unmatched to any gene: 4. In germline, CDR1 is SGHTA, CDR2 FQGNSA. CDR3 length: 18 amino acids. CDR3 DNA: TGTGCCAGCAGCTTAGATGGACAGGGGGCGGCTGGGGCCAACGTCCTGACTTTC. Its translation: CASSLDGQGAAGANVLTF.

This chain links TRBV20-1 with TRBJ1-1, with D perhaps TRBD1 (6 bases). Trimming removed 0 bases from V and 8 bases from J, with 10 bases in between. Germline CDR1 DFQATT, CDR2 SNEGSKA (reference sequence). The CDR3 runs to 12 residues. The CDR3 nucleotides read TGCAGTGCTAGAGACTGGGGGCAGGAAGCTTTCTTT. It translates to CSARDWGQEAFF.

This clonotype was seen only a few times. CDR3 residues: CSVLGPGSNTGELFF. The DNA of the CDR3 is TGCAGCGTTTTGGGACCTGGCTCGAACACCGGGGAGCTGTTTTTT. The rearrangement links TRBV29-1 to TRBJ2-2; D is possibly TRBD1 or TRBD2 (5 bases each). Trimming pared 5 bases from V and 0 bases from J, leaving 13 bases between. The length of the CDR3 is 15 residues. Germline CDR1 SQVTM, CDR2 ANQGSEA.

The count of this clonotype is one. V usage is TRBV4-2 and J usage is TRBJ2-1; D ambiguous. Germline V gene data show CDR1 as LGHNA and CDR2 as YNFKEQ. Trimming pared 0 bases from V and 8 bases from J, leaving 5 bases between. The CDR3 loop spans 12 amino acids. This CDR3 is CASSQDRDEQFF. CDR3 bases: TGTGCCAGCAGCCAAGATAGGGATGAGCAGTTCTTC.

This rearrangement joins TRBV20-1 to TRBJ2-5, with 7 bases fitting TRBD1. The junction had 16 bases not matched to a gene; V was cut back by 5 bases and J by 4 bases. The CDR3 sequence is 16 residues long. The germline gives CDR1 DFQATT, CDR2 SNEGSKA (reference sequence). The CDR3 protein is CSAPPGTALVRETQYF. The CDR3 DNA reads as TGCAGTGCTCCACCGGGGACAGCCCTTGTGAGAGAGACCCAGTACTTC.

This clonotype was observed a few times. CDR3: CASREGQGVSYEQYF. The CDR3 DNA follows: TGTGCCAGCAGGGAGGGACAGGGAGTAAGCTACGAGCAGTACTTC. The chain is built from TRBV5-4 and TRBJ2-7; 9 nucleotides line up with TRBD1. The CDR3 is 15 residues long. Trimming took 5 bases from V and 3 from J; bases not matched to a gene: 9. The germline V gene has CDR1 SGHNT and CDR2 YYREEE (reference sequence).

This chain uses TRBV11-2 with TRBJ2-4; 8 bases are a match to TRBD1. The CDR3 has 13 amino acids. The V gene end was trimmed by 5 bases and the J gene end by 5 bases; junction bases not matched to a gene: 2. Per the germline V gene, CDR1 is SGHAT and CDR2 is FQNNGV. The DNA of the CDR3 is TGTGCCAGCAGCCGGACAGGGCAAAACATTCAGTACTTC. It yields the protein CASSRTGQNIQYF.

There are a few counts of this clonotype. V and J are TRBV28 and TRBJ2-1; weak D call: TRBD1 (5 bases). Between the trimmed V and J ends, which lost 4 bases and 4 bases, there was a span of 11 bases. The CDR3 consists of 14 residues. CDR1 and CDR2 (germline): MDHEN, SYDVKM. CDR3: CASSSPQGYNEQFF. CDR3 sequence (DNA): TGTGCCAGCAGTTCCCCCCAGGGTTACAATGAGCAGTTCTTC.

This clonotype was found a few times. The V call is TRBV19, the J call TRBJ2-3; TRBD2 aligns across 8 bases. This CDR3 spans 15 amino acids. Germline assignment: CDR1 LNHDA and CDR2 SQIVND (reference sequence). Trimming at V came to 6 bases and at J to 6 bases, leaving 11 bases not matched to a gene. The CDR3, as DNA: TGTGCCAGTAGCCCAAGCGGGGGCCCGCCGGATACGCAGTATTTT. Protein sequence: CASSPSGGPPDTQYF.

The chain links TRBV19 to TRBJ1-5; D not certain. CDR3 length: 12 residues. The V gene lost 6 bases and the J gene lost 10 bases, with 13 bases spanning the gap. The germline V gene has CDR1 LNHDA and CDR2 SQIVND (reference sequence). This chain's CDR3 is CASRDPGAPQHF. CDR3 DNA sequence: TGTGCCAGTAGGGACCCGGGAGCCCCCCAGCATTTT. Filled out from reference TRBV19 and TRBJ1-5, the complete variable domain reads DGGITQSPKYLFRKEGQNVTLSCEQNLNHDAMYWYRQDPGQGLRLIYYSQIVNDFQKGDIAEGYSVSREKKESFPLTVTSAQKNPTAFYLCASRDPGAPQHFGDGTRLSIL.

This chain joins TRBV12-3 or TRBV12-4 and TRBJ2-7, with 8 bases lining up with TRBD1. Trimming took 6 bases from V and 4 from J; bases not matched to a gene: 5. This CDR3 region has 13 residues. The CDR3 region has the DNA TGTGCCAGCAGCCAACAGGGGGAGTACGAGCAGTACTTC. Translating it yields CASSQQGEYEQYF.

The chain couples TRBV20-1 to TRBJ2-7; the D is unclear. Trimming removed 0 bases at V and 3 bases at J, with 21 bases between. This CDR3 is 17 amino acids long. Germline CDR1 reads DFQATT; CDR2 reads SNEGSKA (reference sequence). The CDR3 is CSARDRLGPHDFYEQYF. The CDR3 DNA is TGCAGTGCTAGAGATCGTTTAGGACCCCATGATTTCTACGAGCAGTACTTC.

This chain uses TRBV7-7 with TRBJ2-1; D remains ambiguous. Trimming pared 1 base from V and 10 bases from J, leaving 11 bases between. The germline CDR1 and CDR2 sequences are SSHAT and FNYEAQ (reference sequence). The CDR3 contains 13 residues. CDR3 sequence: CASSLGLVDEQFF. As DNA, the CDR3 is TGTGCCAGCAGCTTAGGGCTGGTTGACGAGCAGTTCTTC.

The chain couples TRBV5-1 to TRBJ2-3; TRBD2 agrees at 13 bases. CDR1 and CDR2 (germline): SGHRS, YFSETQ. The CDR3 spans 17 residues. Trimming cost V 3 bases and J 2 bases; bases outside gene matches: 6. CDR3 in DNA: TGCGCCAGCAGCTCCGGGACTAGCGGGGTAATCACAGATACGCAGTATTTT. Its translation is CASSSGTSGVITDTQYF.

This clonotype has just a few counts. This chain joins TRBV7-9 and TRBJ2-5; 8 bases line up with TRBD1. V lost 5 bases to trimming and J lost 4 bases; unmatched junction nucleotides: 12. The CDR3 is 16 amino acids. The germline V gene encodes CDR1 SEHNR and CDR2 FQNEAQ (reference sequence). CDR3 in DNA: TGTGCCAGCAGCCCTCGGACAGGGTATAGTGTAGAGACCCAGTACTTC. Its translation is CASSPRTGYSVETQYF.

The V and J genes are TRBV6-2 or TRBV6-3 and TRBJ2-3, with D tentatively TRBD1 or TRBD2 (6 bases each). Germline V gene sequence: CDR1 MNHEY, CDR2 SVGEGT. V dropped 6 bases and J dropped 4 bases, with 14 bases sitting between them. The CDR3 consists of 14 residues. CDR3 DNA: TGTGCCAGCAGGGATGGAGGGGGTCCAGATACGCAGTATTTT. This translates into CASRDGGGPDTQYF.